Listed here are 7 T cell receptor beta chains from one sample, sequenced in a study of blood T cell repertoires in COVID-19. Clones were sequenced by immunoSEQ multiplex PCR, and TCRdb holds only the in-frame ones, with some missing. The table has 300,000 or so clones, more than 75% seen once; the top ten hold 7.8%. Input material: peripheral blood. All receptors come from a woman between 45 and 60 years old who had recovered from COVID-19.

The V and J genes are TRBV27 and TRBJ1-2; TRBD1 matches at 10 bases. The CDR3 is made up of 14 amino acids. V trimming: 5 bases; J trimming: 6 bases; junction bases outside the gene matches: 6. Germline CDR1 reads MNHEY; CDR2 reads SMNVEV (reference sequence). This CDR3 is CASSGIGTGDGYTF. Written as DNA, the CDR3 is TGTGCCAGCAGTGGGATCGGGACAGGGGATGGCTACACCTTC.

The chain uses TRBV6-5 and TRBJ2-1; D gene uncertain. V gave up 0 bases and J gave up 7 bases, with 7 bases separating them. This CDR3 is built from 13 residues. Germline values: CDR1 MNHEY, CDR2 SVGAGI. The CDR3 reads CASSYSPLNEQFF. The CDR3 nucleotides read TGTGCCAGCAGTTACTCCCCCCTAAATGAGCAGTTCTTC.

This rearrangement joins TRBV30 to TRBJ1-2; a possible D gene is TRBD1 (6 bases). The CDR3 contains 12 residues. CDR1 is GTSNPN and CDR2 is SVGIG in the germline V gene (reference sequence). V shed 2 bases and J shed 7 bases, with 11 bases lying between them. For the CDR3, the DNA is TGTGCCTGGAGTACAGGGACCATTGGCTACACCTTC. Amino acids: CAWSTGTIGYTF.

The chain has TRBV4-1 and TRBJ2-7; D possibly corresponds to TRBD1 (6 bases). Germline CDR1 and CDR2: MGHRA and YSYEKL. V dropped 0 bases and J dropped 0 bases, with 9 bases sitting between them. There are 15 residues in the CDR3. CDR3 protein: CASSQDDRPSYEQYF. The CDR3 DNA sequence: TGCGCCAGCAGCCAAGATGACAGGCCCTCCTACGAGCAGTACTTC.

The rearrangement joins TRBV25-1 to TRBJ1-1; 7 bases match TRBD1. V shed 4 bases, J shed 6 bases, and the junction held 2 bases outside the gene matches. CDR1 and CDR2 (germline): MGHDK, SYGVNS. The CDR3 runs 12 residues. The DNA for the CDR3 is TGTGCCAGCAGTGCGACAGGGTCTGAAGCTTTCTTT. Protein sequence: CASSATGSEAFF.

CDR3 bases: TGCGCCAGCAGAGTCGCTAGCTCAACACCCTACAATGAGCAGTTCTTC. Protein sequence: CASRVASSTPYNEQFF. V gene TRBV10-2 combines with J gene TRBJ2-1, with TRBD2 as a possible D gene (5 bases). The CDR3 totals 16 residues. V was shortened by 6 bases and J by 2 bases, with 17 bases between the two germline ends. Germline V gene data show CDR1 as WSHSY and CDR2 as SAAADI.

A single count supports this clone. The rearrangement links TRBV2 to TRBJ1-2; D not certain. The V and J ends lost 3 bases and 2 bases respectively, with 10 bases between them. The CDR3 is made up of 14 amino acids. Germline V gene lookup returns CDR1 SNHLY and CDR2 FYNNEI. The chain's CDR3 is CASSDWPGNYGYTF. The CDR3 nucleotides are TGTGCCAGCAGTGACTGGCCAGGCAACTATGGCTACACCTTC.